The T cell receptor beta chain described here comes from a study of blood T cells in healthy people across ages. Overall study results and limits: A greater number of naive CD4+ cells and higher diversity distinguished long-lived donors from aged donors. A roughly linear fall in TCR beta diversity per million T cells was seen with increasing age.

This CDR3 has 14 residues. V was cut by 6 bases and J by 6 bases, with 15 bases left in between. Samples had at least 6 million PBMCs isolated from them. Every sample gave at least 5 micrograms of total RNA when it was extracted. In regard to this clonotype: Antigen specificity is unknown.

A second 7 to 11 cycle PCR used barcoded and J-beta primers. TCRdb used MiXCR to reprocess the 5' RACE reads, holding one entry per CDR3 protein. Of over 600,000 distinct CDR3 sequences in the sample, roughly 41% are singletons; the top ten hold 25% to 30%. This TCR was sampled from a man older than 75 in good health. The specimen was blood. This sequence joins TRBV12-3 or TRBV12-4 and TRBJ2-4, with a possible D match to TRBD2 (6 bases). The CDR3 sequence: CASSLTGLRNIQYF. The CDR3 bases are TGTGCCAGCAGCCTCACGGGACTTCGAAACATTCAGTACTTC.